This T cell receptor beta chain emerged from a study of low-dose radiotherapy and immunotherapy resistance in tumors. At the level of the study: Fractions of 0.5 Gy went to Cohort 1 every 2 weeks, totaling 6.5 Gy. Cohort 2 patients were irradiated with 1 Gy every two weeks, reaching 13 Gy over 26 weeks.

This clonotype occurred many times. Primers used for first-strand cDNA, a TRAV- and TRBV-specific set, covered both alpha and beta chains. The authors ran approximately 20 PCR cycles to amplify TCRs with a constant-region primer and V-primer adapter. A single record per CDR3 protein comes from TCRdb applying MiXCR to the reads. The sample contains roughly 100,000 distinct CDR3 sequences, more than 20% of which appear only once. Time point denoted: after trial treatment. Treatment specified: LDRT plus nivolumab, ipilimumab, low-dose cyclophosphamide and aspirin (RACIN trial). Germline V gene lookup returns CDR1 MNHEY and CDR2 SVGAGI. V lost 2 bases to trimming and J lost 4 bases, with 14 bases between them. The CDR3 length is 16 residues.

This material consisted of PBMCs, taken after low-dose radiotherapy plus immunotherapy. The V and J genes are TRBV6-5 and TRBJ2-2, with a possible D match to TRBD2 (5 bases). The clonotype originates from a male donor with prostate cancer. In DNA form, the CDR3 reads TGTGCCAGCAGTTACGACGGGGAAACGGGCACCGGGGAGCTGTTTTTT. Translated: CASSYDGETGTGELFF.